Each of the 20 T cell receptor beta chains below was sequenced from the same sample in a study of blood T cell repertoires in COVID-19. The repertoire was sequenced with immunoSEQ multiplex PCR; TCRdb's copy has only in-frame clones and lacks some. In the table there are almost 350,000 clones, about 90% of which are singletons. Sample: PBMCs or T cells enriched from blood (not recorded which). All receptors come from a woman aged 25 to 39 who had been exposed to COVID-19.

This clone showed up just once. The J gene is TRBJ2-1, the V gene TRBV7-9; 8 bases are a match to TRBD2. Germline assignment: CDR1 SEHNR and CDR2 FQNEAQ (reference sequence). V dropped 1 base and J dropped 1; count of bases not matched to a gene: 12. The CDR3 covers 19 residues. As DNA, the CDR3 is TGTGCCAGCAGCTTAGGCCTGGCGGGAGGACCTATATCCTACAATGAGCAGTTCTTC. This gives the protein CASSLGLAGGPISYNEQFF.

CDR3 protein: CASSDRGHGNIQYF. CDR3 coding DNA: TGTGCCAGCAGCGACAGGGGGCATGGAAACATTCAGTACTTC. J is TRBJ2-4 and V is TRBV11-3, with 10 bases that match TRBD1. Germline CDR1 and CDR2: SGHNT and YENEEA. This CDR3 has 14 residues. V lost 5 bases and J lost 6; bases outside the gene matches: 4.

The rearrangement uses TRBV19 and TRBJ2-7; 9 bases are a match to TRBD1. Germline CDR1 is LNHDA and CDR2 is SQIVND (reference sequence). Trimming cost V 6 bases and J 3 bases; bases outside gene matches: 3. CDR3 size: 13 residues. This chain's CDR3 is CASSRQGDYEQYF. CDR3 in DNA: TGTGCCAGTAGCCGACAGGGGGACTACGAGCAGTACTTC.

The V gene is TRBV10-3, the J gene TRBJ2-3, with D perhaps TRBD1 (6 bases). V was cut by 5 bases and J by 6 bases, with 18 bases left in between. There are 15 residues in the CDR3. Per the germline V gene, CDR1 is ENHRY and CDR2 is SYGVKD. The CDR3 DNA sequence: TGTGCCATCAGTCCAGGACAGACGACCGCGGATACGCAGTATTTT. The encoded protein is CAISPGQTTADTQYF.

The V call is TRBV14, the J call TRBJ1-2; D is perhaps TRBD1 (5 bases). The ends were cut back, 2 bases at V and 4 bases at J, with 8 bases in the middle. The CDR3 spans 13 residues. Germline V lookup: CDR1 SGHDN, CDR2 FVKESK. This chain's CDR3 is CASSQQGFYGYTF. The CDR3, as DNA: TGTGCCAGCAGCCAACAGGGTTTCTATGGCTACACCTTC.

V gene TRBV30 combines with J gene TRBJ1-5; 7 bases line up with TRBD1. Trimming at V came to 1 base and at J to 5 bases, leaving 8 bases not matched to a gene. The CDR3 sequence is 15 residues long. CDR1 GTSNPN and CDR2 SVGIG come from the germline V gene (reference sequence). In DNA, the CDR3 is TGTGCCTGGAGTGGCCAGGACAGGAGCTATCAGCCCCAGCATTTT. As protein: CAWSGQDRSYQPQHF. Full variable domain (rest looked up from reference TRBV30 and TRBJ1-5): SQTIHQWPATLVQPVGSPLSLECTVEGTSNPNLYWYRQAAGRGLQLLFYSVGIGQISSEVPQNLSASRPQDRQFILSSKKLLLSDSGFYLCAWSGQDRSYQPQHFGDGTRLSIL.

The chain uses TRBV11-2 and TRBJ2-7, with TRBD2 matching over 8 bases. Losses at the gene ends were 5 bases for V and 3 bases for J; bases not matched to a gene: 6. Germline V CDR1 and CDR2: SGHAT, FQNNGV. There are 14 residues in the CDR3. The DNA for the CDR3 is TGTGCCAGCAGCCGAGCGGGAGCTATCTACGAGCAGTACTTC. Translating it yields CASSRAGAIYEQYF. The full variable domain, in which reference TRBV11-2 and TRBJ2-7 provide the parts outside the CDR3, is EAGVAQSPRYKIIEKRQSVAFWCNPISGHATLYWYQQILGQGPKLLIQFQNNGVVDDSQLPKDRFSAERLKGVDSTLKIQPAKLEDSAVYLCASSRAGAIYEQYFGPGTRLTVT.

This chain uses TRBV12-3 or TRBV12-4 with TRBJ1-1; TRBD1 aligns across 7 bases. The CDR3 covers 13 residues. J lost 7 bases, V lost 7 bases, and 9 bases had no gene match. The CDR3 DNA is TGTGCCAGCACCCCGACAGGGCACAGTGAAGCTTTCTTT. Amino acids: CASTPTGHSEAFF.

The V and J genes are TRBV5-6 and TRBJ1-3, with TRBD1 identical over 7 bases. Germline V lookup: CDR1 SGHDT, CDR2 YYEEEE. The CDR3 spans 17 residues. V gave up 0 bases and J gave up 4 bases; unmatched junction bases: 10. CDR3 protein: CASSLVLQGGGGNTIYF. In DNA form, the CDR3 reads TGTGCCAGCAGCTTGGTACTCCAAGGGGGCGGAGGAAACACCATATATTTT.

CDR3 DNA: TGTGCCAGCAGTACCCGGTTCGGAGGACGCTCTGGAAACACCATATATTTT. This codes for CASSTRFGGRSGNTIYF. V is TRBV28 and J is TRBJ1-3; D remains unclear. The V end was cut by 5 bases, the J end by 0 bases, with 17 bases between. Germline CDR1 reads MDHEN; CDR2 reads SYDVKM. The CDR3 consists of 17 residues.

Only a few counts were recorded for this clone. The rearrangement links TRBV29-1 to TRBJ2-1, with 14 bases lining up with TRBD2. Germline lookup yields CDR1 SQVTM and CDR2 ANQGSEA. Trimming took 1 base from V and 6 from J; bases not matched to a gene: 2. This CDR3 is 15 amino acids long. CDR3 region: CSVEAGLAGGNEQFF. Here the CDR3 DNA reads TGCAGCGTTGAAGCCGGACTAGCGGGAGGCAATGAGCAGTTCTTC.

This chain joins TRBV29-1 and TRBJ2-3; TRBD1 agrees at 8 bases. CDR3 size: 13 residues. The trim removed 7 bases at V and 4 bases at J, leaving 7 bases unmatched. CDR1 is SQVTM and CDR2 is ANQGSEA in the germline V gene. The CDR3 DNA follows: TGCAGCGCCGGACAGGGATGGGCAGATACGCAGTATTTT. Protein product: CSAGQGWADTQYF.

The CDR3 DNA follows: TGTGCCAGCAGTTTAGTAGCGGGAGCATACGAGCAGTACTTC. It yields the protein CASSLVAGAYEQYF. This chain uses TRBV28 with TRBJ2-7; TRBD2 matches at 9 bases. Germline V lookup: CDR1 MDHEN, CDR2 SYDVKM. V shed 2 bases and J 4 bases; nucleotides not matched to a gene: 3. The CDR3 is made up of 14 amino acids.

This clone was seen a single time. The chain couples TRBV3-1 (or the pseudogene TRBV3-2) to TRBJ2-1; TRBD2 aligns across 8 bases. V shed 1 base, J shed 6 bases, and the junction held 2 bases outside the gene matches. Germline V gene lookup returns CDR1 LGHDT and CDR2 YNNKEL (reference sequence). This CDR3 contains 14 residues. CDR3 coding DNA: TGTGCCAGCAGCCAAGGCCTAGCGGGCAATGAGCAGTTCTTC. Amino acid sequence: CASSQGLAGNEQFF.

The chain links TRBV28 to TRBJ2-5; D remains ambiguous. V lost 5 bases and J lost 7, with 23 bases in between. Germline CDR1 reads MDHEN; CDR2 reads SYDVKM. The CDR3 loop spans 16 amino acids. The CDR3 DNA reads TGTGCCAGCAGTCGCCTCCTAGTTGGCGGTGGTGGGACCCAGTACTTC. Its translation: CASSRLLVGGGGTQYF.

The CDR3 sequence: CATRQGNQPQHF. The CDR3 nucleotides are TGTGCCACTCGACAGGGCAATCAGCCCCAGCATTTT. The chain couples TRBV7-9 to TRBJ1-5; D perhaps matches TRBD1 (6 bases). Deletions cut 10 bases from V and 2 bases from J, with 9 bases between. The CDR3 runs to 12 residues. From germline, CDR1 is SEHNR and CDR2 FQNEAQ (reference sequence).

The chain employs TRBV7-2 and TRBJ1-5, with D tentatively TRBD1 (6 bases). V was pared by 5 bases and J by 7 bases, with 21 bases between. CDR1 and CDR2 from the germline V gene are SGHTA and FQGNSA. The CDR3 contains 16 residues. CDR3 region: CASSLPGTFGRQPQHF. CDR3 DNA sequence: TGTGCCAGCAGCCTCCCCGGGACATTTGGTAGGCAGCCCCAGCATTTT.

The chain couples TRBV5-1 to TRBJ2-1, with 8 bases identical to TRBD2. The CDR3 has 16 residues. V shed 2 bases, J shed 6 bases, and the junction held 10 bases outside the gene matches. Germline V gene sequence: CDR1 SGHRS, CDR2 YFSETQ. The CDR3 DNA reads TGCGCCAGCAGCTTATCCCCCGGGACTAGTTCCAATGAGCAGTTCTTC. As protein: CASSLSPGTSSNEQFF.

This chain joins TRBV19 and TRBJ1-4; 8 bases agree with TRBD1. The germline V gene has CDR1 LNHDA and CDR2 SQIVND (reference sequence). The V and J ends lost 3 bases and 7 bases, in that order; junction bases with no gene match: 7. The CDR3 is made up of 15 amino acids. The CDR3 spells CASSMQGAFGEKLFF. The DNA for the CDR3 is TGTGCCAGTAGTATGCAGGGGGCTTTTGGTGAAAAACTGTTTTTT. The whole variable domain, remainder taken from reference TRBV19 and TRBJ1-4, is DGGITQSPKYLFRKEGQNVTLSCEQNLNHDAMYWYRQDPGQGLRLIYYSQIVNDFQKGDIAEGYSVSREKKESFPLTVTSAQKNPTAFYLCASSMQGAFGEKLFFGSGTQLSVL.

This sequence joins TRBV30 and TRBJ1-1, with TRBD1 as a possible D gene (5 bases). Germline CDR1 GTSNPN, CDR2 SVGIG (reference sequence). CDR3 length equals 13 residues. Between the trimmed V and J ends, which lost 3 bases and 4 bases, there was a span of 12 bases. CDR3 bases: TGTGCCTGGAGGGGCAGGGCCCTCACTGAAGCTTTCTTT. Amino acid sequence: CAWRGRALTEAFF.